This TCR beta chain stems from a study of siplizumab effects on memory and regulatory T cells. Study-wide findings and caveats: Alloreactive sequences tracing back to unstimulated CD4+ memory cells fell significantly with siplizumab. Naive versus memory phenotype went unassigned for roughly 75-97% of proliferating CD4+ or CD8+ clones. Solely a minor proportion of alloreactive clones could be assigned to unstimulated subsets. Siplizumab gave mappable alloreactive CD4+ clones an average Treg-derived fraction of about 69%, against 25% to 30% in controls.

As regards this clone: Its specificity is not known.

Per germline, CDR1 MGHRA and CDR2 YSYEKL. The CDR3 runs to 16 residues. V shed 1 base and J 0 bases; nucleotides not matched to a gene: 0. Produced via immunoSEQ multiplex PCR; TCRdb's table is partial and in-frame only. The sample consists of approximately 100,000 clones, about 93% of them appearing once. The receptor's source is a human donor in good health. The sequencing sample was made of non-Treg CD4+ T cells sorted from blood. The genes are TRBV4-1 and TRBJ2-3; 11 nucleotides align to TRBD2. The CDR3 here is CASSQGLAGSTDTQYF. The DNA for the CDR3 is TGCGCCAGCAGCCAAGGACTAGCGGGGAGCACAGATACGCAGTATTTT.